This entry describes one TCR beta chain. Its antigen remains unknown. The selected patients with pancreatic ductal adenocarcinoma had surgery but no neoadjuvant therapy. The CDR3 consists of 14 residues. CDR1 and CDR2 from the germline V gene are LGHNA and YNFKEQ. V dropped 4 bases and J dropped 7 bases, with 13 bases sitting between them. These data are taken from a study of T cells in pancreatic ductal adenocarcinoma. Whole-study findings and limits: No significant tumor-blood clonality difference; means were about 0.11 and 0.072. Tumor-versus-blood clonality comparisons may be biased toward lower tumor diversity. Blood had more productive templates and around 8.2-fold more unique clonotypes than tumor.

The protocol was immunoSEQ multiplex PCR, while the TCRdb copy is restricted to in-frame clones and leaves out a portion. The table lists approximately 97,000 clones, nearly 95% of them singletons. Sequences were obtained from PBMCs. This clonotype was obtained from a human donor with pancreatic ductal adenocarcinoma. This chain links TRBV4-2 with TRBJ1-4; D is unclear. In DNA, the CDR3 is TGTGCCAGCAGCCCAGATTGGCAGCGTGAAAAACTGTTTTTT. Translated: CASSPDWQREKLFF.